This T cell receptor (beta chain) comes out of a study of blood T cell repertoires in COVID-19. As for the study in general: Sample material is recorded as cDNA or gDNA derived from T cells, B-cell-depleted T cells, or PBMCs.

Clones were sequenced by immunoSEQ multiplex PCR, and TCRdb holds only the in-frame ones, with some missing. Among approximately 160,000 clones listed, around 88% were seen once. Adults between roughly 18 and 95 years of age took part from about two dozen US areas. Assignments of participants to cohorts depended upon their own reported clinical history. The trim removed 1 base at V and 2 bases at J, leaving 3 bases unmatched. Germline V gene data show CDR1 as SGHAT and CDR2 as FQDESV (reference sequence). This CDR3 has 15 amino acids. The clonotype originates from a woman aged 50 to 60 in a cohort exposed to, infected with or recovered from COVID-19 (not recorded which). This chain uses TRBV11-1 with TRBJ2-7; 9 bases agree with TRBD2. Sequenced sample: PBMCs or T cells enriched from blood (not recorded which). CDR3 amino acids: CASSLGRGGPYEQYF. CDR3 nucleotide sequence: TGTGCCAGCAGCTTAGGGCGGGGGGGACCCTACGAGCAGTACTTC.